This entry lists 29 T cell receptor beta chains sequenced from one sample in a study of spatial heterogeneity in lung cancer. TCRdb ran MiXCR on the 5' RACE reads and lists one entry per CDR3 protein. The profile shows tens of thousands of distinct CDR3 sequences, approximately 12% of them singletons. Time point of the sample: sample taken at primary tumor resection. The sequenced material consisted of unsorted whole RNA from tumor, nontumor lung or frozen PBMC. Source: PBMCs, taken at surgery. Receptor source: a male donor with early-stage non-small cell lung cancer.

This clonotype has a handful of counts. This sequence joins TRBV5-1 and TRBJ2-3; D is perhaps TRBD1 or TRBD2 (5 bases each). Per germline, CDR1 SGHRS and CDR2 YFSETQ. This CDR3 comprises 15 residues. V dropped 3 bases and J dropped 1 base, with 12 bases sitting between them. CDR3 nucleotides: TGCGCCAGCAGCTCCTGGGACGTGGGCACAGATACGCAGTATTTT. It is translated as CASSSWDVGTDTQYF.

This clonotype turned up a few times. The chain carries TRBV27 and TRBJ1-5, with D perhaps matching TRBD1 (5 bases). CDR1 MNHEY and CDR2 SMNVEV come from the germline V gene (reference sequence). V was clipped by 1 base and J by 5 bases, with 12 bases between them. The CDR3 totals 15 residues. The CDR3 nucleotides are TGTGCCAGCAGTTTATTCCCCCGGGGGGATCAGCCCCAGCATTTT. This encodes CASSLFPRGDQPQHF.

The table lists this clonotype with a few counts. The V call is TRBV9, the J call TRBJ2-3; 10 nucleotides line up with TRBD2. The CDR3 covers 17 residues. From germline, CDR1 is SGDLS and CDR2 YYNGEE. The trim removed 3 bases at V and 4 bases at J, leaving 11 bases unmatched. The CDR3 is CASSGISGRAGADTQYF. Here the CDR3 DNA reads TGTGCCAGCAGCGGAATAAGCGGGAGGGCCGGGGCAGATACGCAGTATTTT.

Only a few counts were recorded for this clonotype. The rearrangement joins TRBV5-1 to TRBJ2-7, with D unresolved. Trimming removed 4 bases from V and 6 bases from J, with 11 bases in between. The CDR3 extends over 12 amino acids. Looked up from germline, CDR1 is SGHRS and CDR2 is YFSETQ. CDR3: CASSPVLGEQYF. In nucleotides, the CDR3 is TGCGCCAGCAGCCCGGTCTTGGGCGAGCAGTACTTC. The entire variable domain, with the rest obtained from reference TRBV5-1 and TRBJ2-7, is as follows: KAGVTQTPRYLIKTRGQQVTLSCSPISGHRSVSWYQQTPGQGLQFLFEYFSETQRNKGNFPGRFSGRQFSNSRSEMNVSTLELGDSALYLCASSPVLGEQYFGPGTRLTVT.

The CDR3 region has the DNA TGTGCCTGGAGGGGTAGGCTTGGCAGGGCAACTGAAGCTTTCTTT. Its translation: CAWRGRLGRATEAFF. The chain has TRBV30 and TRBJ1-1, with a tentative D call TRBD1 (5 bases). There are 15 residues in the CDR3. CDR1 GTSNPN and CDR2 SVGIG come from the germline V gene (reference sequence). V was pared by 3 bases and J by 5 bases, with 19 bases between.

The sample holds a few counts of this clonotype. The rearrangement joins TRBV3-1 to TRBJ1-6, with a possible D match to TRBD1 (6 bases). Germline-derived CDR1 and CDR2 are LGHDT and YNNKEL (reference sequence). CDR3 length: 14 residues. V lost 5 bases, J lost 8 bases, and 13 bases lay in between. As DNA, the CDR3 is TGTGCCAGCAGCTACGCGGGGGGCGATTCACCCCTCCACTTT. Protein product: CASSYAGGDSPLHF.

The V call is TRBV7-9, the J call TRBJ2-5; 9 nucleotides agree with TRBD1. Germline assignment: CDR1 SEHNR and CDR2 FQNEAQ (reference sequence). The V and J ends lost 5 bases and 9 bases, in that order; junction bases with no gene match: 7. The CDR3 length is 13 residues. The CDR3 loop is CASSQGQGLAQYF. In nucleotides, the CDR3 is TGTGCCAGCAGCCAGGGACAGGGTCTGGCCCAGTACTTC.

V and J are TRBV28 and TRBJ2-4; either TRBD1 or TRBD2 may supply D (6 bases each). The ends were cut back, 1 base at V and 3 bases at J, with 10 bases in the middle. CDR1 is MDHEN, CDR2 SYDVKM, per germline. This CDR3 contains 15 residues. The chain's CDR3 is CASSLLEGGKNIQYF. As DNA, the CDR3 is TGTGCCAGCAGTTTATTGGAGGGGGGCAAAAACATTCAGTACTTC.

This clonotype came up a few times. This chain uses TRBV20-1 with TRBJ2-1; D is possibly TRBD1 (5 bases). This CDR3 contains 14 residues. CDR1 and CDR2 from the germline V gene are DFQATT and SNEGSKA (reference sequence). The V gene lost 3 bases and the J gene lost 4 bases, with 13 bases spanning the gap. The CDR3 region has the DNA TGCAGTGCTAGGACAGTGGGCAGATACAATGAGCAGTTCTTC. Encoded protein: CSARTVGRYNEQFF.

This clonotype was seen only a few times. The rearrangement links TRBV11-2 to TRBJ2-2, with TRBD1 as a possible D gene (6 bases). Trimming cost V 5 bases and J 4 bases, with 14 bases left between them. From germline, CDR1 is SGHAT and CDR2 FQNNGV. The CDR3 runs to 15 residues. CDR3 protein: CASSLLGASTGELFF. The DNA of the CDR3 is TGTGCCAGCAGCCTCTTGGGGGCGAGCACCGGGGAGCTGTTTTTT.

The chain carries TRBV6-5 and TRBJ2-2; the match to TRBD2 covers 7 bases. Germline V gene data show CDR1 as MNHEY and CDR2 as SVGAGI. The junction had 10 bases not matched to a gene; V was cut back by 4 bases and J by 2 bases. The CDR3 spans 17 residues. CDR3 loop: CASSLETPGGNTGELFF. DNA of the CDR3: TGTGCCAGCAGTTTAGAAACACCGGGGGGAAACACCGGGGAGCTGTTTTTT.

This clonotype occurred many times. The CDR3 sequence is CASRISLSTGELFF. The CDR3 nucleotides read TGTGCCAGCAGAATTTCACTATCGACCGGGGAGCTGTTTTTT. The chain couples TRBV6-2 or TRBV6-3 to TRBJ2-2; D remains ambiguous. V lost 6 bases and J 5 bases, leaving 13 bases between the germline ends. The CDR3 length is 14 residues. The V gene's germline CDR1 is MNHEY and CDR2 SVGEGT.

V usage is TRBV3-1 and J usage is TRBJ2-7; possible D gene TRBD1, 6 bases. The V end was cut by 1 base, the J end by 2 bases, with 12 bases between. The germline V gene encodes CDR1 LGHDT and CDR2 YNNKEL (reference sequence). The CDR3 consists of 15 residues. CDR3 nucleotides: TGTGCCAGCAGCCAAGTCCCTGACAGGACCTACGAGCAGTACTTC. Translation: CASSQVPDRTYEQYF.

The gene calls are TRBV10-3 and TRBJ2-1; 10 bases are shared with TRBD2. Germline V lookup: CDR1 ENHRY, CDR2 SYGVKD. Unmatched junction bases numbered 8, after V lost 3 bases and J lost 3 bases. This CDR3 region has 17 residues. This chain's CDR3 is CAISESVAGGVYNEQFF. DNA for the CDR3: TGTGCCATCAGTGAAAGCGTAGCGGGAGGTGTCTACAATGAGCAGTTCTTC.

This clonotype was recorded a few times. The V and J genes are TRBV25-1 and TRBJ1-1, with D unresolved. The CDR3 totals 14 residues. CDR1 is MGHDK, CDR2 SYGVNS, per germline. Trimming removed 8 bases from V and 8 bases from J, with 21 bases in between. CDR3 region: CASSLGSVGREAFF. CDR3 in DNA: TGTGCCAGCTCCTTAGGCAGCGTGGGCCGCGAAGCTTTCTTT.

This clonotype was seen a handful of times. DNA for the CDR3: TGTGCCAGCAGTTTCACTAGCCGGAATGAGCAGTTCTTC. Protein: CASSFTSRNEQFF. This chain links TRBV12-3 or TRBV12-4 with TRBJ2-1, with D perhaps TRBD2 (6 bases). The V end was cut by 3 bases, the J end by 7 bases, with 10 bases between. The CDR3 is made up of 13 amino acids.

CDR3 nucleotide sequence: TGTGCCATCAGTGAGGGGCGGCAGGGGGGTCAGCCCCAGCATTTT. The encoded protein is CAISEGRQGGQPQHF. J is TRBJ1-5 and V is TRBV10-3, with TRBD1 matching over 7 bases. Germline CDR1 ENHRY, CDR2 SYGVKD. Unmatched junction bases numbered 7, after V lost 2 bases and J lost 6 bases. This CDR3 contains 15 residues.

The chain recombines TRBV7-2 with TRBJ2-3; 7 nucleotides align to TRBD2. Unmatched junction bases numbered 7, after V lost 4 bases and J lost 3 bases. Germline CDR1 reads SGHTA; CDR2 reads FQGNSA. The CDR3 has 15 residues. The CDR3 region has the DNA TGTGCCAGCAGCTGGGGCGGCGGGAGTACAGATACGCAGTATTTT. Amino acids: CASSWGGGSTDTQYF.

This clonotype was found many times. The V and J genes are TRBV4-2 and TRBJ2-5; D gene unclear. CDR1 is LGHNA, CDR2 YNFKEQ, per germline. The CDR3 is made up of 8 amino acids. The germline V and J ends were trimmed by 11 bases and 4 bases, with 2 bases remaining between them. CDR3 nucleotides: TGTGCCCCAGAGACCCAGTACTTC. This translates into CAPETQYF.

This clonotype was recorded a few times. The chain recombines TRBV28 with TRBJ2-7, with D possibly called TRBD1 or TRBD2 (5 bases each). The V gene lost 6 bases and the J gene lost 5 bases, with 11 bases spanning the gap. The V gene's germline CDR1 is MDHEN and CDR2 SYDVKM. The CDR3 is 12 residues long. The DNA of the CDR3 is TGTGCCAGCAGCGTGGGGGACCACGAGCAGTACTTC. Amino acids: CASSVGDHEQYF.

This clonotype was seen a few times. The rearrangement joins TRBV7-9 to TRBJ2-7; TRBD2 is a possible D gene (6 bases). The V gene lost 4 bases and the J gene lost 3 bases, with 16 bases spanning the gap. The CDR3 runs to 15 residues. CDR1 is SEHNR, CDR2 FQNEAQ, per germline (reference sequence). The CDR3 here is CASSWTGSMVYEQYF. CDR3 in DNA: TGTGCCAGCAGCTGGACCGGGAGTATGGTCTACGAGCAGTACTTC.

The chain recombines TRBV7-3 with TRBJ2-7; no firm D call. The V gene lost 2 bases and the J gene lost 5 bases, with 10 bases spanning the gap. Germline CDR1 and CDR2: SGHTA and FQGTGA. The length of the CDR3 is 13 residues. The DNA for the CDR3 is TGTGCCAGCAGCTTAGGATTTTGGGACGAGCAGTACTTC. Translating gives CASSLGFWDEQYF.

The CDR3 DNA reads as TGTGCCAGCAGTGAAAGGGGTTATGAGCAGTTCTTC. This translates into CASSERGYEQFF. The chain couples TRBV2 to TRBJ2-1; D is possibly TRBD1 (5 bases). The CDR3 covers 12 residues. Germline CDR1 and CDR2: SNHLY and FYNNEI. Trimming shortened V by 2 bases and J by 8 bases, and 7 bases separated the two germline ends.

This clonotype was picked up a small number of times. The gene calls are TRBV25-1 and TRBJ1-3; D uncertain. In germline, CDR1 is MGHDK, CDR2 SYGVNS. V was trimmed by 2 bases and J by 10 bases, leaving 12 bases between them. CDR3 length equals 13 residues. This CDR3 is CASSEPRALTIYF. CDR3 nucleotide sequence: TGTGCCAGCAGTGAACCACGGGCTTTAACCATATATTTT.

The chain combines TRBV20-1 with TRBJ1-5; TRBD1 is a possible D gene (6 bases). This CDR3 spans 17 amino acids. Germline V gives CDR1 DFQATT, CDR2 SNEGSKA (reference sequence). With 0 bases removed from V and 0 bases from J, the gap between germline ends came to 15 bases. The CDR3 loop reads CSARDFWGPGSNQPQHF. The DNA of the CDR3 is TGCAGTGCTAGAGATTTTTGGGGGCCAGGTAGCAATCAGCCCCAGCATTTT.

The chain carries TRBV29-1 and TRBJ2-3; no definite D call. This CDR3 comprises 13 residues. V was pared by 0 bases and J by 4 bases, with 8 bases between. Germline CDR1 SQVTM, CDR2 ANQGSEA. The DNA of the CDR3 is TGCAGCGTTGAAGATCTGCTCCCAGATACGCAGTATTTT. It translates to CSVEDLLPDTQYF.

This clonotype has more than one count but fewer than ten. V gene TRBV6-2 or TRBV6-3 combines with J gene TRBJ2-1; perhaps TRBD2 as D (5 bases). V lost 0 bases and J 5 bases, leaving 11 bases between the germline ends. CDR3 length equals 15 residues. CDR1 is MNHEY, CDR2 SVGEGT, per germline. The CDR3 region is CASSYSRTLHNEQFF. For the CDR3, the DNA is TGTGCCAGCAGTTACTCGAGGACTCTCCACAATGAGCAGTTCTTC.

The chain employs TRBV19 and TRBJ2-1, with TRBD2 as a possible D gene (5 bases). This CDR3 is 15 amino acids long. V was pared by 6 bases and J by 2 bases, with 14 bases between. Germline values: CDR1 LNHDA, CDR2 SQIVND (reference sequence). The CDR3 nucleotides read TGTGCCAGTAGCCGGGGAGCAGGTCCCTACAATGAGCAGTTCTTC. The encoded protein is CASSRGAGPYNEQFF.

This clonotype was detected only a few times. The chain is built from TRBV30 and TRBJ2-5, with TRBD2 matching over 11 bases. The V gene's germline CDR1 is GTSNPN and CDR2 SVGIG (reference sequence). This CDR3 comprises 18 residues. Germline trimming cut 2 bases from V and 4 bases from J; bases unmatched to any gene: 15. The CDR3 nucleotides read TGTGCCTGGAGTAGTAATCGGGGAACTAGCGGGAGAGGAGAGACCCAGTACTTC. It is translated as CAWSSNRGTSGRGETQYF.